A single sample gave rise to the 21 T cell receptor beta chains below, sequenced in a study of blood T cell repertoires in COVID-19. The protocol was immunoSEQ multiplex PCR, while the TCRdb copy is restricted to in-frame clones and leaves out a portion. This table has roughly 240,000 clones, roughly 87% appearing once. Sequenced material: PBMCs or T cells enriched from blood (not recorded which). The receptors derive from a woman aged 30 to 39 with acute COVID-19.

J is TRBJ2-7 and V is TRBV7-2, with a weak D call TRBD1 (6 bases). The length of the CDR3 is 17 residues. Trimming pared 0 bases from V and 1 base from J, leaving 16 bases between. Germline V gene data show CDR1 as SGHTA and CDR2 as FQGNSA. The CDR3 nucleotides read TGTGCCAGCAGCTTAGCCCAACTTATTACAGGGTCCTACGAGCAGTACTTC. Amino acid sequence: CASSLAQLITGSYEQYF.

The CDR3 protein is CASSTTSGGASTGELFF. The CDR3 nucleotides read TGTGCCAGCAGCACGACTAGCGGGGGGGCTAGCACCGGGGAGCTGTTTTTT. V is TRBV7-2 and J is TRBJ2-2; 14 bases line up with TRBD2. The CDR3 is 17 amino acids. The germline gives CDR1 SGHTA, CDR2 FQGNSA. V was pared by 5 bases and J by 4 bases, with 6 bases of the junction left unmatched.

V gene TRBV7-2 combines with J gene TRBJ1-1; D uncertain. Deletions cut 3 bases from V and 0 bases from J, with 14 bases between. The CDR3 totals 16 residues. Germline-derived CDR1 and CDR2 are SGHTA and FQGNSA. The CDR3 DNA follows: TGTGCCAGCAGCTTGTATTTCGTTCTAATGAACACTGAAGCTTTCTTT. Amino acids: CASSLYFVLMNTEAFF. Combining the CDR3 with reference TRBV7-2 and TRBJ1-1 gives the whole variable domain GAGVSQSPSNKVTEKGKDVELRCDPISGHTALYWYRQSLGQGLEFLIYFQGNSAPDKSGLPSDRFSAERTGGSVSTLTIQRTQQEDSAVYLCASSLYFVLMNTEAFFGQGTRLTVV.

The V gene is TRBV27, the J gene TRBJ1-6, with 9 bases that match TRBD1. Germline assignment: CDR1 MNHEY and CDR2 SMNVEV (reference sequence). J was trimmed by 8 bases and V by 6 bases; bases with no gene match: 2. There are 13 residues in the CDR3. CDR3 DNA: TGTGCCAGCAGCTGGGACAGGGATTCACCCCTCCACTTT. It codes for CASSWDRDSPLHF.

About this clone: This is likely an artifact of a read error, given a far larger clone one base away. The CDR3 coding sequence is TGTGCCAGCAGCTCCCACTACGAGCAGTACTTC. Protein sequence: CASSSHYEQYF. The chain uses TRBV7-2 and TRBJ2-7; no clear D gene. Germline V lookup: CDR1 SGHTA, CDR2 FQGNSA. The CDR3 runs 11 residues. V lost 4 bases and J lost 3, with 4 bases in between.

The CDR3 DNA reads TGTGCCAGTACCGACAGGGACTCCAAAAACATTCAGTACTTC. Protein: CASTDRDSKNIQYF. The V gene is TRBV3-1 (or the pseudogene TRBV3-2), the J gene TRBJ2-4, with D tentatively TRBD1 (7 bases). CDR1 is LGHDT and CDR2 is YNNKEL in the germline V gene (reference sequence). The CDR3 length is 14 residues. V dropped 9 bases and J dropped 2 bases, with 14 bases sitting between them.

The chain carries TRBV15 and TRBJ2-2; no reliable D call. The germline V gene encodes CDR1 LNHNV and CDR2 YYDKDF (reference sequence). Between the trimmed V and J ends, which lost 1 base and 4 bases, there was a span of 4 bases. This CDR3 has 13 residues. The DNA for the CDR3 is TGTGCCACCAGCAGAGCTCTCACCGGGGAGCTGTTTTTT. This gives the protein CATSRALTGELFF.

This clone has only one observation. The chain combines TRBV25-1 with TRBJ2-2; 9 bases agree with TRBD2. V shed 3 bases and J 0 bases; nucleotides not matched to a gene: 5. This CDR3 contains 17 residues. Germline CDR1 and CDR2: MGHDK and SYGVNS. Here the CDR3 DNA reads TGTGCCAGCAGTGACTCTTTAGCGGGGGCGAACACCGGGGAGCTGTTTTTT. It translates to CASSDSLAGANTGELFF.

The chain combines TRBV9 with TRBJ2-1, with D possibly TRBD2 on 5 matching bases. Trimming removed 4 bases from V and 7 bases from J, with 15 bases in between. Germline CDR1 reads SGDLS; CDR2 reads YYNGEE. The CDR3 covers 14 residues. CDR3 loop: CASSPSSRGNEQFF. As DNA, the CDR3 is TGTGCCAGCAGCCCTTCATCCCGAGGGAATGAGCAGTTCTTC.

The chain carries TRBV5-6 and TRBJ2-1; 7 nucleotides align to TRBD2. Per germline, CDR1 SGHDT and CDR2 YYEEEE. V shed 2 bases, J shed 10 bases, and the junction held 6 bases outside the gene matches. The CDR3 has 13 amino acids. The CDR3 bases are TGTGCCAGCAGCTTTCCTGCGGGGGTCGAGCAGTTCTTC. It codes for CASSFPAGVEQFF.

The gene calls are TRBV9 and TRBJ2-2; TRBD1 matches 9 bases. The germline V gene has CDR1 SGDLS and CDR2 YYNGEE. V was clipped by 7 bases and J by 4 bases; unmatched bases: 11. The CDR3 is made up of 16 amino acids. CDR3 in amino acids: CASQRPGQGFTGELFF. Here the CDR3 DNA reads TGTGCCAGCCAACGACCGGGACAGGGATTCACCGGGGAGCTGTTTTTT.

The rearrangement uses TRBV10-2 and TRBJ1-2, with 7 bases aligning to TRBD1. V shed 5 bases and J 5 bases; nucleotides not matched to a gene: 5. CDR1 is WSHSY, CDR2 SAAADI, per germline. This CDR3 comprises 13 residues. CDR3 sequence (DNA): TGCGCCAGCAGTAATACAGGGGTTTATGGCTACACCTTC. Translated, it gives CASSNTGVYGYTF.

The chain is built from TRBV12-3 or TRBV12-4 and TRBJ2-2; D is uncertain. This CDR3 comprises 13 residues. Trimming left V 2 bases short and J 6 bases short, with 7 bases between. The CDR3 sequence is CASSLLASGELFF. Here the CDR3 DNA reads TGTGCCAGCAGTTTATTGGCATCCGGGGAGCTGTTTTTT.

V gene TRBV4-1 combines with J gene TRBJ1-5; D is perhaps TRBD1 (6 bases). Trimming took 1 base from V and 4 from J, leaving 11 bases between them. Germline V gives CDR1 MGHRA, CDR2 YSYEKL. The CDR3 spans 15 residues. This chain's CDR3 is CASSQVRTENQPQHF. The CDR3 nucleotides are TGCGCCAGCAGCCAAGTTAGGACAGAGAATCAGCCCCAGCATTTT.

The chain couples TRBV5-8 to TRBJ2-3; 10 positions match TRBD2. The J segment lost 4 bases and the V segment lost 0 bases, leaving 8 bases of the junction unmatched. Germline V gives CDR1 SGHTS, CDR2 YDEGEE. The CDR3 is made up of 17 amino acids. CDR3: CASSLEIAGGGADTQYF. The CDR3 nucleotides read TGTGCCAGCAGCTTGGAAATAGCGGGGGGTGGTGCAGATACGCAGTATTTT.

The J gene is TRBJ2-1, the V gene TRBV6-5, with 8 bases identical to TRBD2. J gave up 3 bases and V 6 bases, and 7 bases lay outside the gene matches. The germline V gene has CDR1 MNHEY and CDR2 SVGAGI. There are 15 residues in the CDR3. For the CDR3, the DNA is TGTGCCAGCAGACGCGGGGGGAAGGGCTACAATGAGCAGTTCTTC. The encoded protein is CASRRGGKGYNEQFF.

The chain is built from TRBV6-5 and TRBJ2-7; 7 bases line up with TRBD2. This CDR3 is 15 amino acids long. The germline gives CDR1 MNHEY, CDR2 SVGAGI. V lost 4 bases, J lost 7 bases, and 13 bases stayed unmatched. As DNA, the CDR3 is TGTGCCAGCAGTTCCTCGGCGGAGCGGGGTTGGGAGCAGTACTTC. It codes for CASSSSAERGWEQYF.

The chain couples TRBV4-1 to TRBJ2-1; TRBD2 matches at 12 bases. V lost 1 base, J lost 2 bases, and 3 bases stayed unmatched. Germline lookup yields CDR1 MGHRA and CDR2 YSYEKL. CDR3 length equals 17 residues. The CDR3 DNA follows: TGCGCCAGCAGCCAAGCCCTAGCGGGGGGGCCCTACAATGAGCAGTTCTTC. Translating gives CASSQALAGGPYNEQFF.

This clone came up once. This sequence joins TRBV20-1 and TRBJ2-2; 8 nucleotides match TRBD2. This CDR3 spans 16 amino acids. With V trimmed by 3 bases and J by 7 bases, 13 bases remained unmatched. Germline V CDR1 and CDR2: DFQATT, SNEGSKA (reference sequence). The CDR3: CSASGGWEGTSGELFF. The CDR3 coding sequence is TGCAGTGCTAGTGGGGGTTGGGAGGGGACTAGCGGGGAGCTGTTTTTT.

The gene calls are TRBV27 and TRBJ1-4; TRBD1 agrees at 10 bases. V was clipped by 6 bases and J by 12 bases; unmatched bases: 13. CDR3 length: 15 residues. CDR1 and CDR2 (germline): MNHEY, SMNVEV (reference sequence). CDR3 coding DNA: TGTGCCAGCAGGCGGACAGGGGGGACCTTCGGGGAACTGTTTTTT. Encoded protein: CASRRTGGTFGELFF.

The table lists this clone with a few counts. The chain joins TRBV19 to TRBJ1-1; TRBD1 might be the D (6 bases). Germline V CDR1 and CDR2: LNHDA, SQIVND (reference sequence). V dropped 7 bases and J dropped 6 bases, with 12 bases sitting between them. The CDR3 runs to 12 residues. The CDR3 DNA reads TGTGCCAGTACTCCCGACAGGCCTGAAGCTTTCTTT. Residues: CASTPDRPEAFF.